The clone carrying this TCR beta chain was counted once. The record originates from a study of cytomegalovirus exposure and HLA in healthy donors. Only in-frame clones appear in the TCRdb table, and some are missing; sequencing was by immunoSEQ multiplex PCR. Counted here are some 240,000 clones, approximately 87% occurring once; the ten biggest clones make up around 5.6%. The CDR3 is 13 amino acids. Trimming removed 6 bases from V and 7 bases from J, with 13 bases in between. The germline gives CDR1 MDHEN, CDR2 SYDVKM. This TCR was recovered from a woman under 30 in good health and CMV-seronegative. V is TRBV28 and J is TRBJ2-1, with D perhaps TRBD2 (6 bases). Material: PBMCs. The CDR3 nucleotides are TGTGCCAGCAGACCCGGGGGTCGGAATGAGCAGTTCTTC. It is translated as CASRPGGRNEQFF.